What follows are 21 T cell receptor beta chains derived from one specimen sequenced in a study of cytotoxic CD8 clonotypes in ibrutinib-treated CLL. Data came from immunoSEQ multiplex PCR; TCRdb stores just in-frame clones and leaves some out. The table includes 65,000 to 90,000 clones, 75% to 90% detected once. The material sequenced was PBMCs, taken after 24 months of ibrutinib treatment. Source of these receptors: a human donor with chronic lymphocytic leukemia.

This chain joins TRBV6-1 and TRBJ1-1; no clear D gene. The germline V gene encodes CDR1 MNHNS and CDR2 SASEGT. There are 15 residues in the CDR3. V lost 3 bases and J 0 bases, leaving 11 bases between the germline ends. The CDR3 here is CASSDRASMNTEAFF. CDR3 DNA sequence: TGTGCCAGCAGTGATCGGGCGTCCATGAACACTGAAGCTTTCTTT.

This chain joins TRBV28 and TRBJ1-3, with TRBD1 matching 10 bases. V lost 4 bases, J lost 3 bases, and 6 bases stayed unmatched. This CDR3 region has 16 residues. From germline, CDR1 is MDHEN and CDR2 SYDVKM. The DNA for the CDR3 is TGTGCCAGCAGTTCGACCGGGACAGGGGATGGAAACACCATATATTTT. Translating it yields CASSSTGTGDGNTIYF.

The chain is built from TRBV28 and TRBJ2-4; D may match TRBD1 or TRBD2 (5 bases each). Germline V gives CDR1 MDHEN, CDR2 SYDVKM. CDR3 length: 15 amino acids. Trimming cost V 5 bases and J 3 bases, with 14 bases left between them. In DNA, the CDR3 is TGTGCCAGCAGTCCGCGAGGGGCCGGCAAAAACATTCAGTACTTC. Protein: CASSPRGAGKNIQYF.

The rearrangement links TRBV5-5 to TRBJ2-5; 8 nucleotides align to TRBD1. Unmatched junction bases numbered 8, after V lost 4 bases and J lost 3 bases. In germline, CDR1 is SGHKS, CDR2 YYEKEE (reference sequence). The CDR3 covers 15 residues. CDR3 in amino acids: CASSLGPGQEETQYF. The CDR3 coding sequence is TGTGCCAGCAGCCTGGGACCGGGACAGGAAGAGACCCAGTACTTC.

The J gene is TRBJ2-7, the V gene TRBV23-1, with D possibly being TRBD1 (6 bases). TRBV23-1 belongs to the ORF category, with a function that is uncertain. This CDR3 contains 15 residues. Trimming shortened V by 4 bases and J by 2 bases, and 15 bases separated the two germline ends. The CDR3 bases are TGCGCCAGCAGTCTCAGGGGTCTACTTCCCTACGAGCAGTACTTC. Translated: CASSLRGLLPYEQYF.

This sequence joins TRBV27 and TRBJ2-2, with D maybe TRBD2 (5 bases). The germline V gene encodes CDR1 MNHEY and CDR2 SMNVEV (reference sequence). The V end lost 10 bases, the J end lost 3 bases, and 12 bases lay between the germline ends. The CDR3 runs to 13 residues. CDR3 sequence reads: CATTGEYTGELFF. Written as DNA, the CDR3 is TGTGCCACCACCGGGGAGTACACCGGGGAGCTGTTTTTT.

This sequence joins TRBV4-2 and TRBJ1-2, with 8 bases that match TRBD1. This CDR3 has 15 amino acids. V lost 0 bases to trimming and J lost 6 bases; unmatched junction nucleotides: 6. Germline CDR1 and CDR2: LGHNA and YNFKEQ. The DNA of the CDR3 is TGTGCCAGCAGCCAAGATACGAACAGGGGGAATGGCTACACCTTC. Translation: CASSQDTNRGNGYTF.

CDR3 sequence reads: CASSQVPFGNTGELFF. In DNA, the CDR3 is TGCGCCAGCAGCCAAGTACCCTTTGGGAACACCGGGGAGCTGTTTTTT. The V call is TRBV4-3, the J call TRBJ2-2; the D is unclear. The CDR3 runs 16 residues. The V gene's germline CDR1 is LGHNA and CDR2 YSLEER. V shed 1 base and J shed 1 base, with 10 bases lying between them.

This clone was seen a handful of times. This chain uses TRBV6-1 with TRBJ2-5, with 8 bases matching TRBD2. Germline V CDR1 and CDR2: MNHNS, SASEGT. V gave up 11 bases and J gave up 5 bases; unmatched junction bases: 10. The CDR3 is 13 amino acids. In DNA form, the CDR3 reads TGTGCCGGACAGCGGGAGTTCCAGGAGACCCAGTACTTC. Translation gives CAGQREFQETQYF.

The sample holds one count of this clone. The chain uses TRBV27 and TRBJ2-7; D is uncertain. CDR3 length: 14 amino acids. V dropped 2 bases and J dropped 4 bases, with 12 bases sitting between them. The germline gives CDR1 MNHEY, CDR2 SMNVEV (reference sequence). CDR3 in amino acids: CASSLLLGIYEQYF. The CDR3 nucleotides are TGTGCCAGCAGTTTACTGCTGGGGATATACGAGCAGTACTTC.

This chain's CDR3 is CASSSLDRGLTGELFF. CDR3 DNA sequence: TGTGCCAGCAGCTCTCTCGACAGGGGGCTGACCGGGGAGCTGTTTTTT. V and J are TRBV7-2 and TRBJ2-2; 10 bases map to TRBD1. This CDR3 region has 16 residues. CDR1 is SGHTA, CDR2 FQGNSA, per germline. The V segment lost 4 bases and the J segment 5 bases; nucleotides outside the gene matches: 7.

The rearrangement links TRBV6-5 to TRBJ2-1; D remains ambiguous. This CDR3 has 13 amino acids. Germline V CDR1 and CDR2: MNHEY, SVGAGI. Trimming cost V 8 bases and J 4 bases, with 12 bases left between them. As DNA, the CDR3 is TGTGCCAGCTGGGGAAAGAGTTACAATGAGCAGTTCTTC. Residues: CASWGKSYNEQFF.

The chain uses TRBV6-6 and TRBJ1-1; unclear D gene. Deletions cut 2 bases from V and 4 bases from J, with 8 bases between. Germline assignment: CDR1 MNHNY and CDR2 SVGAGI (reference sequence). The length of the CDR3 is 13 residues. This chain's CDR3 is CASSYLVGTEAFF. The CDR3 region has the DNA TGTGCCAGCAGTTACCTGGTCGGCACTGAAGCTTTCTTT.

The V call is TRBV18, the J call TRBJ2-3; 7 bases are a match to TRBD1. Germline assignment: CDR1 KGHSH and CDR2 LQKENI. The junction had 10 bases not matched to a gene; V was cut back by 2 bases and J by 2 bases. The CDR3 runs 17 residues. The CDR3 spells CASSPVRDSPNTDTQYF. CDR3 DNA sequence: TGTGCCAGCTCACCAGTTCGGGACAGCCCTAACACAGATACGCAGTATTTT.

The chain combines TRBV25-1 with TRBJ1-2, with D possibly TRBD1 on 6 matching bases. The V gene's germline CDR1 is MGHDK and CDR2 SYGVNS. This CDR3 has 11 amino acids. The germline V and J ends were trimmed by 6 bases and 8 bases, with 10 bases remaining between them. The CDR3 DNA is TGTGCCAGCAGGAGGGGGGAGGGCTACACCTTC. This encodes CASRRGEGYTF.

With respect to this clone: Different DNA sequences within this sample yield the same CDR3. V usage is TRBV7-2 and J usage is TRBJ2-2, with 9 bases aligning to TRBD1. V lost 2 bases to trimming and J lost 4 bases; unmatched junction nucleotides: 2. This CDR3 has 15 residues. Germline-derived CDR1 and CDR2 are SGHTA and FQGNSA. The CDR3 nucleotides are TGTGCCAGCAGCTTAACGGGACAGGGCACCGGGGAGCTGTTTTTT. This gives the protein CASSLTGQGTGELFF.

This chain connects TRBV9 to TRBJ2-2, with 10 bases aligning to TRBD1. Looked up from germline, CDR1 is SGDLS and CDR2 is YYNGEE. CDR3 length equals 18 residues. Losses at the gene ends were 0 bases for V and 6 bases for J; bases not matched to a gene: 11. This CDR3 is CASSVVPTGTGDAGELFF. The CDR3 nucleotides are TGTGCCAGCAGCGTAGTTCCCACCGGGACAGGGGATGCCGGGGAGCTGTTTTTT.

V and J are TRBV7-6 and TRBJ2-7, with TRBD2 as a possible D gene (6 bases). Germline CDR1 is SGHVS and CDR2 is FNYEAQ. The CDR3 spans 14 residues. Trimming took 5 bases from V and 1 from J, leaving 12 bases between them. CDR3 sequence reads: CASSAGLISYEQYF. The CDR3 DNA sequence: TGTGCCAGCAGCGCGGGACTCATTTCCTACGAGCAGTACTTC.

V usage is TRBV7-2 and J usage is TRBJ2-7; 7 bases agree with TRBD1. Germline V lookup: CDR1 SGHTA, CDR2 FQGNSA. This CDR3 comprises 15 residues. V lost 0 bases, J lost 3 bases, and 5 bases stayed unmatched. CDR3 coding DNA: TGTGCCAGCAGCTTAGCCGGGACAGACCGCTACGAGCAGTACTTC. Its translation is CASSLAGTDRYEQYF.

The J gene is TRBJ1-2, the V gene TRBV30, with D maybe TRBD1 (6 bases). Germline CDR1 and CDR2: GTSNPN and SVGIG (reference sequence). Trimming cost V 3 bases and J 4 bases, with 15 bases left between them. This CDR3 comprises 14 residues. The CDR3: CAWRLQGVPYGYTF. DNA of the CDR3: TGTGCCTGGAGGTTACAGGGCGTCCCCTATGGCTACACCTTC.

The V gene is TRBV13, the J gene TRBJ1-1; D unresolved. CDR1 PRHDT and CDR2 FYEKMQ come from the germline V gene (reference sequence). The CDR3 is 12 amino acids. V lost 6 bases and J lost 6, with 11 bases in between. The CDR3 loop reads CASSQAPAEAFF. CDR3 nucleotides: TGTGCCAGCAGTCAGGCCCCGGCTGAAGCTTTCTTT.